This T cell receptor beta chain was identified in a study of T cell changes during pregnancy in multiple sclerosis. The CDR3 totals 16 residues. Germline CDR1 LGHNT, CDR2 FRNRAP. V lost 0 bases and J lost 2, with 12 bases in between. The assay was immunoSEQ multiplex PCR, and TCRdb's table has in-frame clones only and misses some. The table has some 38,000 clones, about 95% seen once. The specimen comprised CD4+ T cells from peripheral blood mononuclear cells, sampled in the second trimester of pregnancy. The genes are TRBV12-5 and TRBJ2-3; D ambiguous. The sequence came from a female donor with multiple sclerosis, enrolled in a pregnancy study. In nucleotides, the CDR3 is TGTGCTAGTGGTTTGGTACCAGGCAGTTTCACAGATACGCAGTATTTT. Translating gives CASGLVPGSFTDTQYF.